The entry below describes one T cell receptor beta chain. Its specificity is unknown. This record belongs to a study of cytomegalovirus exposure and HLA in healthy donors. Study-wide background: Of around 400 genotyped donors, more than 65% grouped in the Caucasian-associated ancestry cluster.

The PCR ran on 60 Vbeta and 13 Jbeta primers. Produced via immunoSEQ multiplex PCR; TCRdb's table is partial and in-frame only. The sample records 200,000 or so clones, 65% to 85% being singletons. CDR1 and CDR2 (germline): MGHRA, YSYEKL. The CDR3 has 13 residues. With 1 base removed from V and 4 bases from J, the gap between germline ends came to 7 bases. Study-level findings and limits: Exclusion applied to some V segments, including TRBV6-2 and TRBV6-3, as they were indistinguishable.

J is TRBJ2-5 and V is TRBV4-1; the D gene is possibly TRBD2 (5 bases). Material: PBMCs. The clonotype comes from a man aged 50-59 years in good health and CMV-seronegative. The CDR3 here is CASSQVAGETQYF. As DNA, the CDR3 is TGCGCCAGCAGCCAAGTCGCGGGAGAGACCCAGTACTTC.